This is a list of T cell receptor beta chains from one sample in a study of early T cells in non-severe SARS-CoV-2 infection. TCRdb reanalysed the 5' RACE reads using MiXCR and keeps one entry per CDR3 protein. The sample yields fewer than 120,000 distinct CDR3 sequences, 10% to 15% seen once. Sequenced material: whole blood, taken at baseline. The receptors derive from an adult who was a healthcare worker with PCR-confirmed SARS-CoV-2 infection or an uninfected control (not recorded which). The CDR3 runs from the conserved cysteine through the conserved F or W. D genes are given only for firm matches. For some rows the clone size is stated as once, few or many, or as a class when expanded; others skip it.

>NA|TRBV2|TRBJ2-3|NA
CASHRVDTQYF
TGTGCCAGCCACAGGGTAGATACGCAGTATTTT
>NA|TRBV2|TRBJ1-2|few
CASRRDANYGYTF
TGTGCCAGTAGAAGGGACGCCAACTATGGCTACACCTTC
>TRBD1|TRBV5-4|TRBJ2-2|few
CASSLGQGTGELFF
TGTGCCAGCAGCTTGGGACAGGGCACCGGGGAGCTGTTTTTT
>TRBD2|TRBV24-1|TRBJ2-1|NA
CATSDSGTNYNEQFF
TGTGCCACCAGTGATTCAGGGACTAACTACAATGAGCAGTTCTTC
>TRBD2|TRBV7-9|TRBJ2-3|few
CASSLARLAGAPDTQYF
TGTGCCAGCAGCTTGGCCCGACTAGCGGGGGCTCCAGATACGCAGTATTTT
>NA|TRBV12-3/TRBV12-4|TRBJ2-7|NA
CASSFGQVPTYEQYF
TGTGCCAGCAGTTTTGGCCAGGTACCAACCTACGAGCAGTACTTC
>TRBD1|TRBV28|TRBJ1-6|NA
CASREAGTGWPPLHF
TGTGCCAGCAGGGAGGCCGGGACAGGGTGGCCACCCCTCCACTTT
>NA|TRBV2|TRBJ1-4|many
CASSREGTEKLFF
TGTGCCAGCAGTCGAGAGGGGACTGAAAAACTGTTTTTT
>TRBD2|TRBV29-1|TRBJ2-7|once
CSVDAGVSHREQYF
TGCAGCGTTGATGCGGGAGTCTCTCATCGGGAGCAGTACTTC
>TRBD1|TRBV29-1|TRBJ1-1|NA
CSVYYPGDRGTEAFF
TGCAGCGTGTATTATCCCGGGGACAGGGGCACTGAAGCTTTCTTT
>NA|TRBV7-9|TRBJ1-3|few
CASSPQGLSSGNTIYF
TGTGCCAGCAGCCCTCAGGGCCTTAGCTCTGGAAACACCATATATTTT